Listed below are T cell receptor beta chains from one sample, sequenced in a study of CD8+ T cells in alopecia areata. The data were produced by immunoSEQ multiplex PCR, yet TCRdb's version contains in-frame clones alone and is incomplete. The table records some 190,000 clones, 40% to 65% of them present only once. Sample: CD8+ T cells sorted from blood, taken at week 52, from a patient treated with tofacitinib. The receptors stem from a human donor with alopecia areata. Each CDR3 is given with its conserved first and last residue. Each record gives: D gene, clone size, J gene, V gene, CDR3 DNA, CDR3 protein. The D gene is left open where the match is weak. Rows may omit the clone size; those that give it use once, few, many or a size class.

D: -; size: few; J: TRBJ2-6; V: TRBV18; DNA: TGTGCCAGCTCACCATCCATTCAGTCTGGGGCCAACGTCCTGACTTTC; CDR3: CASSPSIQSGANVLTF
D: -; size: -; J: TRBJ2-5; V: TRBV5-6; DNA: TGTGCCAGCAGCTACGGGAACTTGGCCCAAGGGACCCAGTACTTC; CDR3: CASSYGNLAQGTQYF
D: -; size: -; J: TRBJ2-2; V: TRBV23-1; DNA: TGCGCCAGCAGTCATCAGGACGGATCGAACACCGGGGAGCTGTTTTTT; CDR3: CASSHQDGSNTGELFF
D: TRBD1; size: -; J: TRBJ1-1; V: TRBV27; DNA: TGTGCCAGCAGTACCGGACAGGGGTTAGTCACTGAAGCTTTCTTT; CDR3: CASSTGQGLVTEAFF
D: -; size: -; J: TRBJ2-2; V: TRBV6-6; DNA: TGTGCCAGCAGTCCCGCCCGGGAGCTGTTTTTT; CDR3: CASSPARELFF
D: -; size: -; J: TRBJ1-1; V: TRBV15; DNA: TGTGCCACCAGCAGAGATGAGGGGTGGGCTGAAGCTTTCTTT; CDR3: CATSRDEGWAEAFF
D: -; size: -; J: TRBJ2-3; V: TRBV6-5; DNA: TGTGCCAGCAGTTACACGATCCGGGACCCAGATACGCAGTATTTT; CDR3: CASSYTIRDPDTQYF
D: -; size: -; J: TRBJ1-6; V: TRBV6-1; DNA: TGTGCCAGCAGTCTCAAAAGCTCCTATAATTCACCCCTCCACTTT; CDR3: CASSLKSSYNSPLHF
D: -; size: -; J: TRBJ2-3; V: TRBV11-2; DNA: TGTGCCAGCAGCTTAGCACCGGGTGATACGCAGTATTTT; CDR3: CASSLAPGDTQYF
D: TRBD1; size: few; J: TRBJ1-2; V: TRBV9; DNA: TGTGCCAGCAGCGGACTAGACAGGGAGAAAAACTATGGCTACACCTTC; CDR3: CASSGLDREKNYGYTF
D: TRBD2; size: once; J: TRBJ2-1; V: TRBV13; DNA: TGTGCCAGCAGCCCGCCTCTAGCGGGGGGGCATAATGAGCAGTTCTTC; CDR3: CASSPPLAGGHNEQFF
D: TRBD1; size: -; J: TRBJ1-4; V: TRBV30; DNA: TGTGCCTGGGACACCCTAGGACAGGGTGCCGGGGCAGCTAATGAAAAACTGTTTTTT; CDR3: CAWDTLGQGAGAANEKLFF
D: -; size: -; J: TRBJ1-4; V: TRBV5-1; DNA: TGCGCCAGCAGCTTGATATGGGGTGGTGATGAAAAACTGTTTTTT; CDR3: CASSLIWGGDEKLFF
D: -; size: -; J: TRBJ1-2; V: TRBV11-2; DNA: TGTGCCAGCAGCTTGGGGGACGCTGATGGCTACACCTTC; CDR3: CASSLGDADGYTF
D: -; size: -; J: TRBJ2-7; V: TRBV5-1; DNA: TGCGCCAGCAGCCGCGGGACAGAGTCGGATGGCGAGCAGTACTTC; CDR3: CASSRGTESDGEQYF
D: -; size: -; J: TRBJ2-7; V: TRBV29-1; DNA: TGCAGCGTTGAAAGTGACGCCGACTACGAGCAGTACTTC; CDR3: CSVESDADYEQYF
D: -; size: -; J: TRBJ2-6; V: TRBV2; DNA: TGTGCCAGCAGGATCGGAAACTCTGGGGCCAACGTCCTGACTTTC; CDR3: CASRIGNSGANVLTF
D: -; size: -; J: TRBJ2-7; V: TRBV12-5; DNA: TGTGCTAGTGGTTTGGCCGTTGGGTGGGACTCCTACGAGCAGTACTTC; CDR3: CASGLAVGWDSYEQYF
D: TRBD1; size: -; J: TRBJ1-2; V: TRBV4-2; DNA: TGTGCCAGCAGCCAAGCCACAGGGGATGGTAGTGGCTACACCTTC; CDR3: CASSQATGDGSGYTF
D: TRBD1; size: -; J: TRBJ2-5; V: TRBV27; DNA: TGTGCCAGCAGGCCGACAGGGGACCTCCGGGAGACCCAGTACTTC; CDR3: CASRPTGDLRETQYF
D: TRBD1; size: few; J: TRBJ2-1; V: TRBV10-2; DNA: TGCGCCAGCAGTGAGACAGGGGCCTACAATGAGCAGTTCTTC; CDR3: CASSETGAYNEQFF
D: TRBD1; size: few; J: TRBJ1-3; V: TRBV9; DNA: TGTGCCAGCAGCGATAACAGGGGGTCCTCTGGAAACACCATATATTTT; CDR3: CASSDNRGSSGNTIYF
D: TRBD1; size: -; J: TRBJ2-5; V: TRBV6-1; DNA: TGTGCCAGCAGTGCCAGCAAGGGACAGGGGAGGGAGACCCAGTACTTC; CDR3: CASSASKGQGRETQYF
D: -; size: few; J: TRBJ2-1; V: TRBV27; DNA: TGTGCCAGCAGTCGCTCCTGGGTGGACAATGAGCAGTTCTTC; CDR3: CASSRSWVDNEQFF
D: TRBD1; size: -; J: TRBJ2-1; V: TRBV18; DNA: TGTGCCAGCTCACATTCGACAGGGACCAATACCGCACCCTCCTACAATGAGCAGTTCTTC; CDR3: CASSHSTGTNTAPSYNEQFF
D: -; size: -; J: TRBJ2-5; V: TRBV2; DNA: TGTGCCAGCAGTGTGGGGGCGCGCTCGGAGACCCAGTACTTC; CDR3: CASSVGARSETQYF
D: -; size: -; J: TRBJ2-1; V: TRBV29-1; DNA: TGCAGCGTTGAAGATCAAAGGGGGGGGGCACTCTTC; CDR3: CSVEDQRGGALF
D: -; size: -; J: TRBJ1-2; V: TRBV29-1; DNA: TGCAGCGTTGTCGTCCCGGGACGCGGCCACTATGGCTACACCTTC; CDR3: CSVVVPGRGHYGYTF
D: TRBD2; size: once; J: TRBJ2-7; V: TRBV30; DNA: TGTGCCTGGAGTATTCGGAGCGGGGGGTCCTCCTACGAGCAGTACTTC; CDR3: CAWSIRSGGSSYEQYF
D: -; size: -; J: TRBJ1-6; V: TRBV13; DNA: TGTGCCAGCAGCTTAGGGGACACAGATAATTCACCCCTCCACTTT; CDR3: CASSLGDTDNSPLHF
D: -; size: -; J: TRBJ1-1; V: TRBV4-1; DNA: TGCGCCAGCAGCCATGGGCAGAACACTGAAGCTTTCTTT; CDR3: CASSHGQNTEAFF
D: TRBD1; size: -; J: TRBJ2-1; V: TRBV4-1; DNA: TGCGCCAGCAGCCAACCCACAGGGGGGAATGAGCAGTTCTTC; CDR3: CASSQPTGGNEQFF
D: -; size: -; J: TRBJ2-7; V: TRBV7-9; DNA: TGTGCCAGCAGCCCCTTTTGGAGTACCCAAAACTACGAGCAGTACTTC; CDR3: CASSPFWSTQNYEQYF
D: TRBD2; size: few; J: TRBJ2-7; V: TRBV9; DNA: TGTGCCAGCAGCGTAGGCAGGACTAGCGGGGCGTACGAGCAGTACTTC; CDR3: CASSVGRTSGAYEQYF
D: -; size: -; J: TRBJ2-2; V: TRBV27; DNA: TGTGCCAGCAGTTGGCCGAACACCGGGGAGCTGTTTTTT; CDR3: CASSWPNTGELFF
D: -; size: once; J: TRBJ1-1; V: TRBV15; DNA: TGTGCCACCAGCAGAGATATCTCGGGCCCTATCCCGGGGACTGAAGCTTTCTTT; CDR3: CATSRDISGPIPGTEAFF
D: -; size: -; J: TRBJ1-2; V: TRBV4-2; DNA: TGTGCCAGCAGCCAAGACGTGGACAGACCTCAGGGGGGCTACACCTTC; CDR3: CASSQDVDRPQGGYTF
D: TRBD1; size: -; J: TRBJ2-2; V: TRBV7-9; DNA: TGTGCCAGCAGCTTTGACAGGGCTGACGGGGAGCTGTTTTTT; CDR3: CASSFDRADGELFF
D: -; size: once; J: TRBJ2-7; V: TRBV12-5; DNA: TGTGCTAGTGGTTTGGAATTAACGGGAGAGCAGTACTTC; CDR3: CASGLELTGEQYF
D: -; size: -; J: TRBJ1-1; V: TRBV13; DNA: TGTGCCAGCAGTCTCTGGTATACTGAAGCTTTCTTT; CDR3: CASSLWYTEAFF
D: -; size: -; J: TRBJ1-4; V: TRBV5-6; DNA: TGTGCCAGCAGCTTGGATCCAGGCTCGCGGGAAAAACTGTTTTTT; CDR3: CASSLDPGSREKLFF
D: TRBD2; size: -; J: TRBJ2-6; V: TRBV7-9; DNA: TGTGCCAGCAGCTTAGTCGGGGGGGCCCGATCTGGGGCCAACGTCCTGACTTTC; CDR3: CASSLVGGARSGANVLTF